What follows are 14 T cell receptor beta chains derived from one specimen sequenced in a study of T cells in Graves' hyperthyroidism and ophthalmopathy. Amplification yielded TCR beta CDR3 regions, with RNA transcripts as the source. Carried out on the TCR CDR3, a first-round RT-PCR used the HTBI primer set. Via MiXCR, TCRdb re-called the multiplex PCR reads, giving one row per CDR3 protein. In the table there are about 770,000 distinct CDR3 sequences, 18% of which are singletons. The material sequenced was blood. The receptors stem from a woman between 50 and 59 years old with Graves' hyperthyroidism that later progressed to Graves' ophthalmopathy.

This clonotype was counted ten times or more. The rearrangement uses TRBV3-1 and TRBJ1-2; D gene uncertain. V was shortened by 0 bases and J by 3 bases, with 8 bases between the two germline ends. CDR3 length: 14 amino acids. Germline lookup yields CDR1 LGHDT and CDR2 YNNKEL (reference sequence). The CDR3 DNA reads TGTGCCAGCAGCCAAGAAACATGGGACTATGGCTACACCTTC. This gives the protein CASSQETWDYGYTF. The complete variable domain, with remaining parts taken from reference TRBV3-1 and TRBJ1-2, reads DTAVSQTPKYLVTQMGNDKSIKCEQNLGHDTMYWYKQDSKKFLKIMFSYNNKELIINETVPNRFSPKSPDKAHLNLHINSLELGDSAVYFCASSQETWDYGYTFGSGTRLTVV.

The CDR3 DNA follows: TGTGCCAGCAGTGAATCTAAGGAAGGCTATGGCTACACCTTC. Its protein is CASSESKEGYGYTF. This rearrangement joins TRBV6-1 to TRBJ1-2; D unresolved. The germline V gene encodes CDR1 MNHNS and CDR2 SASEGT. The CDR3 spans 14 residues. Trimming removed 2 bases at V and 4 bases at J, with 11 bases between.

This clonotype showed up just a few times. This sequence joins TRBV6-5 and TRBJ2-7; TRBD1 is a possible D gene (6 bases). V was shortened by 0 bases and J by 7 bases, with 10 bases between the two germline ends. The CDR3 extends over 13 amino acids. Germline V lookup: CDR1 MNHEY, CDR2 SVGAGI. The CDR3 is CASSYSGQGEQYF. The CDR3 DNA reads TGTGCCAGCAGTTACTCGGGCCAGGGGGAGCAGTACTTC.

The chain has TRBV7-3 and TRBJ2-1; TRBD2 agrees at 11 bases. V lost 5 bases to trimming and J lost 9 bases; unmatched junction nucleotides: 9. The CDR3 covers 15 residues. CDR1 SGHTA and CDR2 FQGTGA come from the germline V gene. The CDR3 DNA sequence: TGTGCCAGCAGCCTCGGTCTAGCGGGGGGACGTGAGCAGTTCTTC. Translated, it gives CASSLGLAGGREQFF.

The sample holds a few counts of this clonotype. V and J are TRBV30 and TRBJ1-1; D unresolved. The CDR3 is 13 amino acids. Between the trimmed V and J ends, which lost 3 bases and 0 bases, there was a span of 8 bases. The V gene's germline CDR1 is GTSNPN and CDR2 SVGIG (reference sequence). The CDR3 loop reads CAWSLSLNTEAFF. CDR3 sequence (DNA): TGTGCCTGGAGCCTTAGCCTGAACACTGAAGCTTTCTTT.

This clonotype has a count of ten or more. This chain joins TRBV12-3 or TRBV12-4 and TRBJ1-2; D call uncertain. The CDR3 spans 14 residues. V lost 3 bases, J lost 4 bases, and 12 bases lay in between. Written as DNA, the CDR3 is TGTGCCAGCAGTTTCGACGGCAGTGGCTATGGCTACACCTTC. The encoded protein is CASSFDGSGYGYTF.

This clonotype occurred a few times. J is TRBJ2-2 and V is TRBV20-1; D remains ambiguous. With 0 bases removed from V and 3 bases from J, the gap between germline ends came to 5 bases. Germline assignment: CDR1 DFQATT and CDR2 SNEGSKA (reference sequence). The CDR3 consists of 13 residues. The CDR3 sequence is CSARDPYTGELFF. CDR3 nucleotides: TGCAGTGCTAGAGACCCCTACACCGGGGAGCTGTTTTTT.

This clonotype was detected a few times. The V and J genes are TRBV20-1 and TRBJ2-7; 8 bases align to TRBD2. This CDR3 spans 15 amino acids. The J segment lost 4 bases and the V segment lost 0 bases, leaving 8 bases of the junction unmatched. CDR1 and CDR2 (germline): DFQATT, SNEGSKA (reference sequence). The CDR3 loop is CSARDDGGAGYEQYF. The CDR3 region has the DNA TGCAGTGCTAGAGATGACGGGGGGGCTGGATACGAGCAGTACTTC.

At least ten counts were recorded for this clonotype. The chain carries TRBV6-2 or TRBV6-3 and TRBJ2-1; TRBD2 matches 13 bases. CDR3 length: 18 residues. Germline V gene sequence: CDR1 MNHEY, CDR2 SVGEGT. The junction had 8 bases not matched to a gene; V was cut back by 2 bases and J by 4 bases. CDR3 sequence: CASSYLGLAGVLYNEQFF. The CDR3 DNA reads TGTGCCAGCAGTTACCTCGGACTAGCGGGGGTCTTATACAATGAGCAGTTCTTC.

In this sample, this clonotype turned up many times. CDR3 region: CASSFTPPGQGADTQYF. As DNA, the CDR3 is TGTGCCAGCAGTTTTACCCCCCCGGGACAGGGGGCAGATACGCAGTATTTT. The chain links TRBV12-3 or TRBV12-4 to TRBJ2-3; TRBD1 aligns across 11 bases. V was pared by 3 bases and J by 4 bases, with 9 bases of the junction left unmatched. The CDR3 contains 17 residues.

This clonotype was counted a few times. This chain uses TRBV19 with TRBJ2-7, with D possibly being TRBD1 (5 bases). This CDR3 spans 15 amino acids. Trimming stripped 3 bases from V and 2 bases from J, with 14 bases between. Germline assignment: CDR1 LNHDA and CDR2 SQIVND (reference sequence). The DNA for the CDR3 is TGTGCCAGTAGTATGGAGACAGAACCTCCCTACGAGCAGTACTTC. Encoded protein: CASSMETEPPYEQYF.

There are a few counts of this clonotype. The rearrangement joins TRBV4-1 to TRBJ1-1, with D possibly being TRBD1 (5 bases). Germline V gives CDR1 MGHRA, CDR2 YSYEKL. The CDR3 consists of 12 residues. V was pared by 4 bases and J by 10 bases, with 13 bases between. The DNA for the CDR3 is TGCGCCAGCAGCCCGCAGGGCCTTGGAGCTTTCTTT. It is translated as CASSPQGLGAFF.

The gene calls are TRBV5-1 and TRBJ2-4; D unresolved. V gave up 0 bases and J gave up 1 base, with 14 bases separating them. The CDR3 loop spans 17 amino acids. CDR1 is SGHRS and CDR2 is YFSETQ in the germline V gene. CDR3 amino acids: CASSLGHPMSAKNIQYF. The CDR3 DNA sequence: TGCGCCAGCAGCTTGGGGCACCCAATGAGCGCCAAAAACATTCAGTACTTC.

This clonotype was recorded only once. One end of the junction fails to match germline, which may point to a read error. V is TRBV20-1 and J is TRBJ2-6, with D possibly matching TRBD1 (5 bases). Germline lookup yields CDR1 DFQATT and CDR2 SNEGSKA (reference sequence). The CDR3 length is 14 residues. The CDR3 region has the DNA TGCAGTGCTAGAATAGGGGCAAGGGCCAACATCCTGACTTTC. It translates to CSARIGARANILTF.